These 20 T cell receptor beta chains were all obtained from the same sample, sequenced in a study of cytomegalovirus exposure and HLA in healthy donors. Measured with immunoSEQ multiplex PCR; TCRdb has only the in-frame clones, and not every one. Of over 200,000 clones in the sample, roughly 88% are singletons; the top ten hold around 15%. Sequenced sample: PBMCs. These TCRs come from a woman aged 25 to 39 in good health and CMV-seropositive.

This rearrangement joins TRBV19 to TRBJ1-1, with a tentative D call TRBD1 (5 bases). Trimming shortened V by 1 base and J by 3 bases, and 9 bases separated the two germline ends. This CDR3 comprises 14 residues. Germline assignment: CDR1 LNHDA and CDR2 SQIVND (reference sequence). Here the CDR3 reads CASSIVGGDTEAFF. CDR3 DNA sequence: TGTGCCAGTAGTATAGTGGGAGGGGACACTGAAGCTTTCTTT.

The gene calls are TRBV6-1 and TRBJ1-2; D not certain. Trimming stripped 4 bases from V and 7 bases from J, with 4 bases between. Germline assignment: CDR1 MNHNS and CDR2 SASEGT. The CDR3 totals 10 residues. CDR3 loop: CASSATGYTF. Here the CDR3 DNA reads TGTGCCAGCAGTGCCACTGGCTACACCTTC.

The chain has TRBV10-3 and TRBJ1-2, with D maybe TRBD1 (5 bases). The CDR3 runs 12 residues. The V end was cut by 8 bases, the J end by 5 bases, with 12 bases between. Germline V CDR1 and CDR2: ENHRY, SYGVKD. The CDR3 spells CAILRSGYGYTF. The CDR3, as DNA: TGTGCCATCTTAAGGTCAGGGTATGGCTACACCTTC.

The V and J genes are TRBV9 and TRBJ1-2; no definite D call. This CDR3 comprises 11 residues. Germline assignment: CDR1 SGDLS and CDR2 YYNGEE. Trimming pared 3 bases from V and 3 bases from J, leaving 3 bases between. The CDR3 bases are TGTGCCAGCAGCGGGTACTATGGCTACACCTTC. This gives the protein CASSGYYGYTF. The full variable domain, rest sourced from reference TRBV9 and TRBJ1-2, is DSGVTQTPKHLITATGQRVTLRCSPRSGDLSVYWYQQSLDQGLQFLIQYYNGEERAKGNILERFSAQQFPDLHSELNLSSLELGDSALYFCASSGYYGYTFGSGTRLTVV.

This clone was detected once. V and J are TRBV6-6 and TRBJ2-7, with 7 bases aligning to TRBD2. CDR1 MNHNY and CDR2 SVGAGI come from the germline V gene (reference sequence). The CDR3 extends over 14 amino acids. V lost 2 bases and J lost 2; bases outside the gene matches: 3. The CDR3, as DNA: TGTGCCAGCAGTTACGATAGCGGGCCCTACGAGCAGTACTTC. It encodes CASSYDSGPYEQYF.

The rearrangement joins TRBV2 to TRBJ1-5, with D unclear. V dropped 6 bases and J dropped 0 bases, with 6 bases sitting between them. Germline V lookup: CDR1 SNHLY, CDR2 FYNNEI. The CDR3 sequence is 13 residues long. CDR3 in DNA: TGTGCCAGCAGGTGGCATAGCAATCAGCCCCAGCATTTT. It yields the protein CASRWHSNQPQHF.

The V and J genes are TRBV20-1 and TRBJ1-2; D remains ambiguous. This CDR3 is 11 amino acids long. Trimming removed 5 bases at V and 8 bases at J, with 12 bases between. Germline CDR1 DFQATT, CDR2 SNEGSKA (reference sequence). The DNA of the CDR3 is TGCAGTGCTGGATTACAGAGGGGCTACACCTTC. This sequence encodes CSAGLQRGYTF.

The rearrangement links TRBV9 to TRBJ1-1, with D possibly TRBD1 on 6 matching bases. This CDR3 spans 15 amino acids. Germline CDR1 reads SGDLS; CDR2 reads YYNGEE. Trimming took 4 bases from V and 2 from J, leaving 15 bases between them. The DNA of the CDR3 is TGTGCCAGCAGCTCATCCGGGACATTAAACACTGAAGCTTTCTTT. Its translation is CASSSSGTLNTEAFF.

The chain carries TRBV7-6 and TRBJ2-1, with 8 bases lining up with TRBD1. Germline values: CDR1 SGHVS, CDR2 FNYEAQ. The J segment lost 0 bases and the V segment lost 4 bases, leaving 8 bases of the junction unmatched. This CDR3 has 17 amino acids. This chain's CDR3 is CASSSLFGTGSYNEQFF. CDR3 nucleotide sequence: TGTGCCAGCAGCTCATTATTTGGGACAGGCTCCTACAATGAGCAGTTCTTC.

The chain joins TRBV11-2 to TRBJ2-7; D gene unclear. Germline-derived CDR1 and CDR2 are SGHAT and FQNNGV. Trimming pared 0 bases from V and 3 bases from J, leaving 6 bases between. The CDR3 has 13 residues. The CDR3 DNA sequence: TGTGCCAGCAGCTTAGATGGTCTCTACGAGCAGTACTTC. Its translation is CASSLDGLYEQYF.

This clone was detected only once. The chain couples TRBV2 to TRBJ2-5; D is unclear. V shed 0 bases and J shed 2 bases, with 10 bases lying between them. Germline CDR1 is SNHLY and CDR2 is FYNNEI. The CDR3 has 15 amino acids. CDR3 nucleotide sequence: TGTGCCAGCAGTGAAGCGCTGGGCAGACAAGAGACCCAGTACTTC. This encodes CASSEALGRQETQYF.

This clone was seen just once. The V and J genes are TRBV27 and TRBJ1-2, with 10 bases aligning to TRBD1. Germline V gives CDR1 MNHEY, CDR2 SMNVEV (reference sequence). The trim removed 0 bases at V and 8 bases at J, leaving 9 bases unmatched. The CDR3 length is 16 residues. CDR3 residues: CASSLSGQGRTTGYTF. The CDR3 DNA is TGTGCCAGCAGTTTATCGGGACAGGGGCGCACTACCGGCTACACCTTC.

The rearrangement uses TRBV15 and TRBJ1-5; D is perhaps TRBD1 (5 bases). Per the germline V gene, CDR1 is LNHNV and CDR2 is YYDKDF (reference sequence). Trimming stripped 0 bases from V and 5 bases from J, with 11 bases between. The CDR3 extends over 15 amino acids. CDR3 loop: CATSREQVNYQPQHF. CDR3 DNA: TGTGCCACCAGCAGAGAACAGGTCAACTATCAGCCCCAGCATTTT.

This clone showed up just a few times. The chain's CDR3 is CASSESDRGPYF. CDR3 coding DNA: TGCGCCAGCAGTGAGTCGGATCGCGGGCCGTATTTT. The chain carries TRBV10-1 and TRBJ1-3; D unclear. The CDR3 loop spans 12 amino acids. V dropped 0 bases and J dropped 16 bases, with 13 bases sitting between them. Germline V CDR1 and CDR2: WNHNN, SYGVQD (reference sequence).

This chain joins TRBV30 and TRBJ2-6, with D hard to call. V lost 0 bases to trimming and J lost 1 base, with 7 bases between them. CDR3 length: 15 residues. Germline values: CDR1 GTSNPN, CDR2 SVGIG (reference sequence). This CDR3 reads CAWSVVQSGANVLTF. CDR3 bases: TGTGCCTGGAGTGTGGTACAGTCTGGGGCCAACGTCCTGACTTTC.

The V and J genes are TRBV6-1 and TRBJ2-7, with 10 bases fitting TRBD1. The CDR3 consists of 15 residues. Germline CDR1 MNHNS, CDR2 SASEGT. The ends lost 5 bases at V and 0 bases at J; junction bases unmatched: 4. The CDR3 here is CASSWTGGTSYEQYF. CDR3 DNA sequence: TGTGCCAGCAGTTGGACAGGGGGAACCTCCTACGAGCAGTACTTC.

This clone showed up just once. This chain uses TRBV12-2 with TRBJ2-5. TRBV12-2 is a pseudogene segment. The CDR3 spans 17 residues. This chain's CDR3 is CASRLFQRGEAQETQYF. CDR3 sequence (DNA): TGTGCAAGTCGCTTATTTCAGAGGGGGGAAGCCCAAGAGACCCAGTACTTC.

CDR3 in amino acids: CASRKEISYNEQFF. The CDR3 DNA follows: TGTGCCAGCAGGAAGGAGATCTCCTACAATGAGCAGTTCTTC. The chain joins TRBV6-1 to TRBJ2-1; no clear D. The CDR3 loop spans 14 amino acids. Germline CDR1 and CDR2: MNHNS and SASEGT. V lost 6 bases and J lost 0, with 9 bases in between.

This chain links TRBV5-1 with TRBJ2-7; 7 bases map to TRBD2. The junction had 6 bases not matched to a gene; V was cut back by 0 bases and J by 3 bases. This CDR3 region has 15 residues. The germline gives CDR1 SGHRS, CDR2 YFSETQ. CDR3 nucleotide sequence: TGCGCCAGCAGCTTGGTAGCGGGTCCTTTCTACGAGCAGTACTTC. This encodes CASSLVAGPFYEQYF.

V gene TRBV5-1 combines with J gene TRBJ1-1, with D possibly matching TRBD1 (5 bases). V gave up 4 bases and J gave up 3 bases, with 16 bases separating them. CDR1 and CDR2 (germline): SGHRS, YFSETQ. The CDR3 length is 15 residues. As DNA, the CDR3 is TGCGCCAGCAGCGTTGGGACTCTTTGGGACACTGAAGCTTTCTTT. Translation gives CASSVGTLWDTEAFF.